This is a list of T cell receptor beta chains from one sample in a study of OX40 agonist ivuxolimab in advanced cancers. Only in-frame clones appear in the TCRdb table, and some are missing; sequencing was by immunoSEQ multiplex PCR. The sample has tens of thousands of clones, roughly nine tenths seen once. Sample: CD4+ or CD8+ T cells sorted from blood, taken in a trial of the OX40 agonist ivuxolimab. The receptors shown here come from an adult with an advanced solid tumor such as melanoma, head and neck, liver or kidney cancer. The CDR3 runs from the conserved cysteine through the conserved F or W. D genes are given only for firm matches. Clone sizes are given selectively: once, few, many, or a class where the clone is expanded.

NA	TRBV7-8	TRBJ2-7	once	15	CASSLVGAGPYEQYF	TGTGCCAGCAGCTTAGTCGGCGCCGGTCCCTACGAGCAGTACTTC
NA	TRBV18	TRBJ2-2	NA	13	CASSREWAGELFF	TGTGCCAGCTCCCGTGAGTGGGCCGGGGAGCTGTTTTTT
NA	TRBV4-2	TRBJ2-5	once	13	CASSQRSQETQYF	TGTGCCAGCAGCCAAAGGAGTCAAGAGACCCAGTACTTC
NA	TRBV10-1	TRBJ2-2	NA	14	CASRSGTNTGELFF	TGCGCCAGCAGGAGCGGTACGAACACCGGGGAGCTGTTTTTT
TRBD1	TRBV19	TRBJ1-1	NA	13	CASSSTGSTEAFF	TGTGCCAGTAGCTCGACAGGGAGCACTGAAGCTTTCTTT
TRBD1	TRBV2	TRBJ1-4	NA	16	CASSQQGGGFNEKLFF	TGTGCCAGCAGCCAACAGGGGGGGGGTTTTAATGAAAAACTGTTTTTT
NA	TRBV11-3	TRBJ1-1	NA	13	CASSFWAGDEAFF	TGTGCCAGCAGCTTCTGGGCAGGGGATGAAGCTTTCTTT
NA	TRBV6-6	TRBJ1-3	NA	16	CASSLGPQPTGNTIYF	TGTGCCAGCAGTCTGGGACCTCAGCCAACTGGAAACACCATATATTTT
NA	TRBV5-6	TRBJ2-7	once	13	CASSLVGSGEQYF	TGTGCCAGCAGCTTGGTAGGGTCCGGCGAGCAGTACTTC
NA	TRBV6-1	TRBJ1-1	NA	15	CASSPLTGGETEAFF	TGTGCCAGCAGTCCTCTAACGGGGGGAGAAACTGAAGCTTTCTTT
NA	TRBV9	TRBJ2-2	NA	13	CASSVVSTGELFF	TGTGCCAGCAGCGTAGTGTCCACCGGGGAGCTGTTTTTT
TRBD1	TRBV19	TRBJ1-2	NA	15	CASRPRQGANYGYTF	TGTGCCAGTAGGCCCCGACAGGGGGCGAACTATGGCTACACCTTC
NA	TRBV7-8	TRBJ1-5	NA	15	CASSLAQGTHQPQHF	TGTGCCAGCAGCTTAGCGCAAGGGACCCATCAGCCCCAGCATTTT
TRBD1	TRBV28	TRBJ2-7	NA	15	CASLSPGGVVEKQYF	TGTGCCAGCTTATCTCCAGGGGGTGTGGTAGAGAAGCAGTACTTC
TRBD1	TRBV6-1	TRBJ2-3	NA	16	CASSEVRGQGGDTQYF	TGTGCCAGCAGTGAAGTGAGAGGACAGGGAGGAGATACGCAGTATTTT
TRBD2	TRBV5-8	TRBJ2-1	NA	16	CASSGRTSGDYNEQFF	TGTGCCAGCAGCGGACGGACTAGCGGAGATTACAATGAGCAGTTCTTC
TRBD1	TRBV28	TRBJ1-2	once	14	CASSLADRANGYTF	TGTGCCAGCAGTTTAGCGGACAGGGCGAATGGCTACACCTTC
NA	TRBV28	TRBJ2-3	NA	14	CASSRDFGADTQYF	TGTGCCAGCAGCAGGGATTTTGGGGCAGATACGCAGTATTTT
TRBD2	TRBV29-1	TRBJ2-4	NA	12	CSVEGREGVQYF	TGCAGCGTTGAGGGCAGGGAGGGAGTTCAGTACTTC
NA	TRBV19	TRBJ1-1	NA	14	CASSITGGNTEAFF	TGTGCCAGTAGTATCACAGGAGGGAACACTGAAGCTTTCTTT
NA	TRBV7-9	TRBJ1-1	NA	14	CASSPTGHGTEAFF	TGTGCCAGCAGCCCAACAGGACACGGCACTGAAGCTTTCTTT
NA	TRBV7-8	TRBJ1-4	NA	15	CASSPPRGLNEKLFF	TGTGCCAGCAGCCCACCCCGGGGGCTTAATGAAAAACTGTTTTTT
TRBD2	TRBV10-3	TRBJ2-7	once	14	CAGRRGLDSYEQYF	TGTGCGGGCAGGAGGGGACTAGACTCCTACGAGCAGTACTTC
NA	TRBV7-8	TRBJ2-5	NA	17	CASSFGTITLATGTQYF	TGTGCCAGCAGCTTTGGCACAATTACCCTGGCCACGGGGACCCAGTACTTC
NA	TRBV21-1	TRBJ2-1	NA	18	CASSKAGRVSGSYNEQFF	TGTGCCAGCAGCAAAGCGGGGAGGGTTAGCGGCTCCTACAATGAGCAGTTCTTC
TRBD1	TRBV6-5	TRBJ1-4	NA	13	CASKRQGSEKLFF	TGTGCCAGCAAAAGACAGGGTTCGGAAAAACTGTTTTTT
NA	TRBV27	TRBJ2-1	NA	16	CASITWGSGEGWEQFF	TGTGCCAGCATCACCTGGGGTAGCGGAGAGGGCTGGGAGCAGTTCTTC
NA	TRBV30	TRBJ1-2	NA	15	CAWRRPVDSNYGYTF	TGTGCCTGGAGACGACCCGTGGACAGTAACTATGGCTACACCTTC
TRBD1	TRBV9	TRBJ2-1	NA	14	CATYPGQIYNEQFF	TGTGCCACCTATCCGGGACAGATATACAATGAGCAGTTCTTC
NA	TRBV7-6	TRBJ2-6	NA	18	CASSLSAGGSSGANVLTF	TGTGCCAGCAGCCTTAGCGCAGGAGGAAGTTCTGGGGCCAACGTCCTGACTTTC
TRBD2	TRBV19	TRBJ2-7	NA	15	CASSITTSGAYEQYF	TGTGCCAGTAGTATAACGACTAGCGGGGCCTACGAGCAGTACTTC
NA	TRBV19	TRBJ1-4	NA	12	CASREENEKLFF	TGTGCCAGTAGAGAAGAAAATGAAAAACTGTTTTTT
NA	TRBV5-1	TRBJ2-1	NA	15	CASSLALDYSSEQFF	TGCGCCAGCAGCTTGGCCTTGGACTATTCTAGTGAGCAGTTCTTC
TRBD2	TRBV5-4	TRBJ2-2	NA	19	CASSPPGTSGGARTGELFF	TGTGCCAGCAGCCCCCCCGGGACTAGCGGGGGGGCCAGAACCGGGGAGCTGTTTTTT
TRBD1	TRBV11-3	TRBJ1-3	NA	16	CASSVTGASSGNTIYF	TGTGCCAGCAGCGTCACAGGGGCGAGCTCTGGAAACACCATATATTTT
NA	TRBV5-1	TRBJ2-7	NA	15	CASSLGGRTGYEQYF	TGCGCCAGCAGCTTGGGAGGGAGGACAGGCTACGAGCAGTACTTC
NA	TRBV30	TRBJ1-5	NA	13	CAWSDTPGDPQHF	TGTGCCTGGAGCGATACCCCAGGGGACCCCCAGCATTTT
NA	TRBV7-2	TRBJ1-1	NA	13	CASKSQGSTEAFF	TGTGCCAGCAAATCTCAGGGGAGCACTGAAGCTTTCTTT
NA	TRBV19	TRBJ1-5	NA	13	CASSPDPRQPQHF	TGTGCCAGTAGTCCGGACCCCCGGCAGCCCCAGCATTTT
NA	TRBV6-5	TRBJ1-6	NA	13	CASSYSRQSPLHF	TGTGCCAGCAGTTACTCTCGCCAGTCACCCCTCCACTTT
NA	TRBV19	TRBJ1-3	NA	16	CASSGAGRISGNTIYF	TGTGCCAGTAGTGGCGCGGGACGGATCTCTGGAAACACCATATATTTT
TRBD2	TRBV10-3	TRBJ2-1	NA	17	CAISESAGGSTYNEQFF	TGTGCCATCAGTGAGTCCGCGGGAGGTAGTACCTACAATGAGCAGTTCTTC
NA	TRBV27	TRBJ1-1	NA	17	CASSSITGAAVITEAFF	TGTGCCAGCAGTTCGATCACAGGTGCCGCTGTGATCACTGAAGCTTTCTTT
NA	TRBV6-5	TRBJ2-1	once	16	CASSYSAGNLYNEQFF	TGTGCCAGCAGTTACTCCGCCGGGAATCTGTACAATGAGCAGTTCTTC
NA	TRBV5-3	TRBJ2-5	NA	14	CASSQGNSQETQYF	TGTGCCAGCAGCCAGGGGAACTCACAAGAGACCCAGTACTTC
NA	TRBV20-1	TRBJ2-1	NA	10	CSASDNEQFF	TGCAGTGCTAGCGACAATGAGCAGTTCTTC
NA	TRBV4-1	TRBJ2-1	once	16	CASSQGRTGLDNEQFF	TGCGCCAGCAGCCAGGGGAGGACAGGACTAGACAATGAGCAGTTCTTC